This T cell receptor (beta chain) was identified during a study of shared clonotypes between healthy human individuals. Study-wide findings and caveats: What naive subsets generally showed was a larger estimated richness than memory subsets showed.

Assay: immunoSEQ multiplex PCR; the TCRdb copy retains only in-frame clones and omits some. The table shows some 1,600,000 clones, with around 98% occurring only once. The CDR3 loop spans 14 amino acids. V lost 9 bases and J lost 1, with 16 bases in between. Germline V CDR1 and CDR2: SGHRS, YFSETQ. For this clone: Its antigen remains unidentified.

Sequenced: naive CD4+ T cells sorted from blood. Subset noted: CD45RA+ positively selected. The chain combines TRBV5-1 with TRBJ1-1; D remains unclear. This sequence was found in a man under 40 in good health. DNA for the CDR3: TGCGCCACCGCGCCGGGCCTAGCGAACACTGAAGCTTTCTTT. Its protein is CATAPGLANTEAFF. Filled out from reference TRBV5-1 and TRBJ1-1, the complete variable domain reads KAGVTQTPRYLIKTRGQQVTLSCSPISGHRSVSWYQQTPGQGLQFLFEYFSETQRNKGNFPGRFSGRQFSNSRSEMNVSTLELGDSALYLCATAPGLANTEAFFGQGTRLTVV.